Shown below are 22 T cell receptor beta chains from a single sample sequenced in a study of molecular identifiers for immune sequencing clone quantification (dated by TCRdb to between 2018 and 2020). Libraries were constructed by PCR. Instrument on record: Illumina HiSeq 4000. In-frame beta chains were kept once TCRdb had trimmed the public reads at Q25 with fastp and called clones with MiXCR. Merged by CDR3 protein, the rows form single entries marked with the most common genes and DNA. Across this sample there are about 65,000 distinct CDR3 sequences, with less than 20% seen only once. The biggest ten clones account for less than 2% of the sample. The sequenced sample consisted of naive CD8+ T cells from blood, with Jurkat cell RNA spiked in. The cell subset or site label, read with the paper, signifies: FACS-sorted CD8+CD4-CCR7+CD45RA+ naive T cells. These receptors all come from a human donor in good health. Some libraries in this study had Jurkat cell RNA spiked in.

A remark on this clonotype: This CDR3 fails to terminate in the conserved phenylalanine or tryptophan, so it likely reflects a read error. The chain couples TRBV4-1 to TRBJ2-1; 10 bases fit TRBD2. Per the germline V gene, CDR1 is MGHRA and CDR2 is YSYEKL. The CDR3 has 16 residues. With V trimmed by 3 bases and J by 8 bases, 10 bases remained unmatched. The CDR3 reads CASSHLSGRVDDEQFL. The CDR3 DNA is TGCGCCAGCAGCCATTTGAGCGGGAGGGTTGACGATGAGCAGTTCCTC.

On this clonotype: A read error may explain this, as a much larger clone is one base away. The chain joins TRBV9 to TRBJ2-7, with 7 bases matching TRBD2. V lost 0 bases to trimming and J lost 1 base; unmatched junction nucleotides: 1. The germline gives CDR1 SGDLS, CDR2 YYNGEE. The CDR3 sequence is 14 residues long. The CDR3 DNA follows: TGTGCCAGCAGCGTAGAGCGGGGTTCCTACGAGCAGTACTTC. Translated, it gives CASSVERGSYEQYF.

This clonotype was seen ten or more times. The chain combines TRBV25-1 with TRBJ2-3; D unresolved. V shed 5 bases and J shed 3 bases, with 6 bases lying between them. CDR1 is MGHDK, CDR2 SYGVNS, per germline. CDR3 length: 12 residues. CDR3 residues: CASSSGTDTQYF. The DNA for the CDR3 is TGTGCCAGCAGTTCTGGGACAGATACGCAGTATTTT.

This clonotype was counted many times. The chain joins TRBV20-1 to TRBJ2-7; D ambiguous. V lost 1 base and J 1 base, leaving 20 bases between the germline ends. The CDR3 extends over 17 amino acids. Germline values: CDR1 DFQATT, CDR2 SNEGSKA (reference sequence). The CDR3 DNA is TGCAGTGCTAGAGTACGGGCTGAACCCTACCCATCCTACGAGCAGTACTTC. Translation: CSARVRAEPYPSYEQYF.

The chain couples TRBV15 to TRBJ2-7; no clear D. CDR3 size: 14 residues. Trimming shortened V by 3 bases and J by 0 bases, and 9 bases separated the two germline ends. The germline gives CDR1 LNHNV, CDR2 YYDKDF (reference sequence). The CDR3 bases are TGTGCCACCAGCAGGGTGGAGAACTCCTACGAGCAGTACTTC. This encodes CATSRVENSYEQYF.

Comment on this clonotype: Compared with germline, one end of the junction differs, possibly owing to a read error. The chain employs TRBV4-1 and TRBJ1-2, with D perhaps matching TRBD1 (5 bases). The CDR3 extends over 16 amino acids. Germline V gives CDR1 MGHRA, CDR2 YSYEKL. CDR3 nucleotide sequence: TGCGCCAGCGGCCAAGGATCAAGCGGGGCTTACTATGGCTACACCTTC. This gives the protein CASGQGSSGAYYGYTF.

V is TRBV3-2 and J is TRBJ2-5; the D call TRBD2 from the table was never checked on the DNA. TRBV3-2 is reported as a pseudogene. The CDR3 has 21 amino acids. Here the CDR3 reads CASSLRWRAFPSGGSEGAQYF. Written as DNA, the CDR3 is TGTGCCAGCAGCCTAAGGTGGCGGGCCTTCCCCTCTGGCGGGAGTGAGGGCGCCCAGTACTTC.

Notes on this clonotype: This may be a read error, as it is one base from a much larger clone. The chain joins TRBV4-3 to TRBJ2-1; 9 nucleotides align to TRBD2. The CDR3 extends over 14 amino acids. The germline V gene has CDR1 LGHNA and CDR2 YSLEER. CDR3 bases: TGCGCCAGCGGCCAAGACCAATCGAGCGGGAGGAAGTTCTTC. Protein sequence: CASGQDQSSGRKFF.

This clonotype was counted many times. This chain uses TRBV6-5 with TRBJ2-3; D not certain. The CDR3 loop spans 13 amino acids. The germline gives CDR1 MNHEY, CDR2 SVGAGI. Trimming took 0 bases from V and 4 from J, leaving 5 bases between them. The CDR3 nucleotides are TGTGCCAGCAGTTACTCCCCACCAGATACGCAGTATTTT. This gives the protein CASSYSPPDTQYF.

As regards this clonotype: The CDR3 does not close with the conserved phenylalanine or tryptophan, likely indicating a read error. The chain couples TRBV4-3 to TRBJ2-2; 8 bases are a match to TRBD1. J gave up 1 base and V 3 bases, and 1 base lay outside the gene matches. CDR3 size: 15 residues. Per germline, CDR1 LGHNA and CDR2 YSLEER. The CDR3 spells CASSQDRVNTGELFL. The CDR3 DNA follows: TGCGCCAGCAGCCAGGACAGGGTGAACACCGGGGAGCTGTTTCTT.

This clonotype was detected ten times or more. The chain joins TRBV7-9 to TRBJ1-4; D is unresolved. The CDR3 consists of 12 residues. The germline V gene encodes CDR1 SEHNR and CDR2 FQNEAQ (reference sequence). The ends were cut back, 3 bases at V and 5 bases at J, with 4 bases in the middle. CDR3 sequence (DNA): TGTGCCAGCAGCTTGGGGAATGAAAAACTGTTTTTT. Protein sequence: CASSLGNEKLFF.

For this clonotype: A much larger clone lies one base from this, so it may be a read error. This CDR3 is CASGLYLPGEAFF. DNA of the CDR3: TGTGCCAGCGGCTTGTATCTCCCAGGGGAAGCTTTCTTT. The rearrangement joins TRBV5-6 to TRBJ1-1; D possibly corresponds to TRBD1 (5 bases). The germline CDR1 and CDR2 sequences are SGHDT and YYEEEE. The CDR3 runs 13 residues. The variable domain in full, completed from reference TRBV5-6 and TRBJ1-1, reads DAGVTQSPTHLIKTRGQQVTLRCSPKSGHDTVSWYQQALGQGPQFIFQYYEEEERQRGNFPDRFSGHQFPNYSSELNVNALLLGDSALYLCASGLYLPGEAFFGQGTRLTVV.

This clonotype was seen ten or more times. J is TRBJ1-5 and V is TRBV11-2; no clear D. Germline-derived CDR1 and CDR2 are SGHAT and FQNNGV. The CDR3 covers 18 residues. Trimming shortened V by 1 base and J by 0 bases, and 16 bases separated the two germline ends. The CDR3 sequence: CASSLAGHYGDSNQPQHF. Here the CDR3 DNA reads TGTGCCAGCAGCTTAGCTGGCCACTACGGAGATAGCAATCAGCCCCAGCATTTT.

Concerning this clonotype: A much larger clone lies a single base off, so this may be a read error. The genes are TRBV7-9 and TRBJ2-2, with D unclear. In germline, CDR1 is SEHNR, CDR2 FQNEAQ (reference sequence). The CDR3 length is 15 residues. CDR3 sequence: CASSLLGDNIGELFF. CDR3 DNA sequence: TGTGCCAGCAGCTTGCTCGGCGATAACATCGGGGAGCTGTTTTTT.

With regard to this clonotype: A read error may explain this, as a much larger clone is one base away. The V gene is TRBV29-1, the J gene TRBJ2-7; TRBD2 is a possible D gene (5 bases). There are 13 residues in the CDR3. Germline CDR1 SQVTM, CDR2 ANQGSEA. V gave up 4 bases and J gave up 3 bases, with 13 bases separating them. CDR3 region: CSVVGLAVYEQYF. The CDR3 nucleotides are TGCAGCGTTGTTGGTCTAGCAGTCTACGAGCAGTACTTC.

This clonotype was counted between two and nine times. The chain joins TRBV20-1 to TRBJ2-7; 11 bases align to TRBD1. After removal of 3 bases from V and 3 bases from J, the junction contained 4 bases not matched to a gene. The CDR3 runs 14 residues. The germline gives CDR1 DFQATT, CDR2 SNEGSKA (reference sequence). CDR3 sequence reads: CSASGQGAIYEQYF. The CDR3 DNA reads TGCAGTGCTAGCGGACAGGGGGCGATCTACGAGCAGTACTTC.

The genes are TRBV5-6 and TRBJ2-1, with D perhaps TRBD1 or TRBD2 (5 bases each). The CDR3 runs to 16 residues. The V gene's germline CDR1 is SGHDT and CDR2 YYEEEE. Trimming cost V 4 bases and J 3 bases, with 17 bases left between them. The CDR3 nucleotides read TGTGCCAGCAGCCTATCGGGACCGATGAACTACAATGAGCAGTTCTTC. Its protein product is CASSLSGPMNYNEQFF.

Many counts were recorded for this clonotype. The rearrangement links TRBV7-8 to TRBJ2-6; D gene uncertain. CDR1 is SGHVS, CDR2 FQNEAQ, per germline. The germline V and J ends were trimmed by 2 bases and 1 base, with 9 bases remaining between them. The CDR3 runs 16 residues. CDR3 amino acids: CASSLFRVSGANVLTF. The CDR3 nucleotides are TGTGCCAGCAGCTTATTTCGCGTGTCTGGGGCCAACGTCCTGACTTTC.

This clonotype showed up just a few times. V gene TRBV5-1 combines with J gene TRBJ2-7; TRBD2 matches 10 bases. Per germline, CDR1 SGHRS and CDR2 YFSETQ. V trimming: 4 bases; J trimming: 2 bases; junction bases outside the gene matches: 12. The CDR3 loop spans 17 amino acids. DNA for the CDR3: TGCGCCAGCAGCCCCGGGCTAGCGGGAGTCCGTACCTACGAGCAGTACTTC. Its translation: CASSPGLAGVRTYEQYF.

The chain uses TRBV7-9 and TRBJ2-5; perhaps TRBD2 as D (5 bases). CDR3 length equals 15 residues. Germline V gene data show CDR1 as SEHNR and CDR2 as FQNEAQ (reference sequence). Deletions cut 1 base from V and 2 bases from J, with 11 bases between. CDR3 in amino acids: CASSLDGSRQETQYF. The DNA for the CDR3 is TGTGCCAGCAGCTTAGATGGGAGCCGACAAGAGACCCAGTACTTC.

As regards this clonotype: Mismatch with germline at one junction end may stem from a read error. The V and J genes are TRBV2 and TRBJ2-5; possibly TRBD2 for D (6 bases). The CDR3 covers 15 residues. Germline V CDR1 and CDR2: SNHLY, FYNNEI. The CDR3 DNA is TGTGCCTGCAGTGAGGGACTCAGTCCTGTGGAGACCCAGTACTTC. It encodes CACSEGLSPVETQYF.

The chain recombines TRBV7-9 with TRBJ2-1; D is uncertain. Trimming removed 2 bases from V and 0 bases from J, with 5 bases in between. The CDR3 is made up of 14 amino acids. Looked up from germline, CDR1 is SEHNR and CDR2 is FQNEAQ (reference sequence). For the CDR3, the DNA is TGTGCCAGCAGCTTAACGTACTCCTACAATGAGCAGTTCTTC. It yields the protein CASSLTYSYNEQFF.